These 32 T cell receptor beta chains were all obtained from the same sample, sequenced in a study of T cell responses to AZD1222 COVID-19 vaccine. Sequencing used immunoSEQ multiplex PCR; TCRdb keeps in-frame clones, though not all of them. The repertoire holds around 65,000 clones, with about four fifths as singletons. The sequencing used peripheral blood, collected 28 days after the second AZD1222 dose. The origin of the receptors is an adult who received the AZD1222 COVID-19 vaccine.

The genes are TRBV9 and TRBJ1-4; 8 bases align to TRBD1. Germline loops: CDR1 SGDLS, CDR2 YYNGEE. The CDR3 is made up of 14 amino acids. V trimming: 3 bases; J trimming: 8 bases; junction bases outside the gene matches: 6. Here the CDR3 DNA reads TGTGCCAGCAGCGCCGGACAGGGAAGCGAAAAACTGTTTTTT. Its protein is CASSAGQGSEKLFF.

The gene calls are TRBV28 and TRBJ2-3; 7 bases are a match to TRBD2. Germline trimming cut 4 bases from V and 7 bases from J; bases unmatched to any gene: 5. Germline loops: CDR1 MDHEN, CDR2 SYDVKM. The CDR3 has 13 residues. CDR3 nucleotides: TGTGCCAGCAGTTCGAGACTAGCCTATACGCAGTATTTT. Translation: CASSSRLAYTQYF.

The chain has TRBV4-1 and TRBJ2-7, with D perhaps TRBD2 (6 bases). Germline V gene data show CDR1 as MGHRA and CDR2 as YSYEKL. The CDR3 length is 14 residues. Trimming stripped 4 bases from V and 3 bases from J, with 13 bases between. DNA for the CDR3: TGCGCCAGCAGCCCAGCGGGCGGGGACTACGAGCAGTACTTC. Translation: CASSPAGGDYEQYF.

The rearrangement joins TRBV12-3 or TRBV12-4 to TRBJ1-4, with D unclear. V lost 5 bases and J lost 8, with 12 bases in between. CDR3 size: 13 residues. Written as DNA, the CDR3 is TGTGCCAGCAGTCTGGACGAAAGGGAAAAACTGTTTTTT. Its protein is CASSLDEREKLFF.

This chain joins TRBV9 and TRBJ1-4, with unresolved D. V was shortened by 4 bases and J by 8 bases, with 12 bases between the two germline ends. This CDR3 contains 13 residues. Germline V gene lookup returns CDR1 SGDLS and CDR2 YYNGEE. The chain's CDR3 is CASSLDLYEKLFF. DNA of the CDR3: TGTGCCAGCAGCCTGGACCTGTACGAAAAACTGTTTTTT.

CDR3 DNA sequence: TGTGCCAGCAGCGCAAGAAGCAATCAGCCCCAGCATTTT. Translation: CASSARSNQPQHF. V gene TRBV9 combines with J gene TRBJ1-5; D is ambiguous. This CDR3 is built from 13 residues. Between the trimmed V and J ends, which lost 3 bases and 1 base, there was a span of 5 bases. Germline V lookup: CDR1 SGDLS, CDR2 YYNGEE.

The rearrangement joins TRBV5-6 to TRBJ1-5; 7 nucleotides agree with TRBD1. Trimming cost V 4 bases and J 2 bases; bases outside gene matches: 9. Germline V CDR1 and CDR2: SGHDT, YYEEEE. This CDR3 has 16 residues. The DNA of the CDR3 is TGTGCCAGCAGCCTGCGCACCGGGACAGGCAATCAGCCCCAGCATTTT. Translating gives CASSLRTGTGNQPQHF.

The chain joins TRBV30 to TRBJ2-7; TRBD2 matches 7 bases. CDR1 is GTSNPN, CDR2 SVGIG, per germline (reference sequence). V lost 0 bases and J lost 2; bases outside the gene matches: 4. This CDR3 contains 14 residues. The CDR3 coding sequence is TGTGCCTGGAGTGTACAGCGGGGACCCTACGAGCAGTACTTC. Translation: CAWSVQRGPYEQYF.

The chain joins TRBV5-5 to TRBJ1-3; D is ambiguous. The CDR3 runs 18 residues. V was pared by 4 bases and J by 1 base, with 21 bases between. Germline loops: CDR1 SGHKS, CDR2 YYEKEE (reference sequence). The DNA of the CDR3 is TGTGCCAGCAGCCCACAACTCCCTGTCCGGGCATCTGGAAACACCATATATTTT. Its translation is CASSPQLPVRASGNTIYF.

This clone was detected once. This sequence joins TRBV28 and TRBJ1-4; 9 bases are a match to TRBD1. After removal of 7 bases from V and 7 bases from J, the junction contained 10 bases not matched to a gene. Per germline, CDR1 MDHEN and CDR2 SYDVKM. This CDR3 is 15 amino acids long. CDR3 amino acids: CASNPTGTGSEKLFF. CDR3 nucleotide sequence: TGTGCCAGCAACCCGACCGGGACAGGGAGTGAAAAACTGTTTTTT. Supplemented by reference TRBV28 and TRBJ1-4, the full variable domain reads DVKVTQSSRYLVKRTGEKVFLECVQDMDHENMFWYRQDPGLGLRLIYFSYDVKMKEKGDIPEGYSVSREKKERFSLILESASTNQTSMYLCASNPTGTGSEKLFFGSGTQLSVL.

CDR3 in amino acids: CASSTFGAYDEQYF. The CDR3 bases are TGTGCCAGCAGTACCTTTGGGGCCTATGACGAGCAGTACTTC. The chain is built from TRBV28 and TRBJ2-7, with a weak D call TRBD1 (5 bases). This CDR3 has 14 residues. V was pared by 5 bases and J by 5 bases, with 16 bases between. Looked up from germline, CDR1 is MDHEN and CDR2 is SYDVKM.

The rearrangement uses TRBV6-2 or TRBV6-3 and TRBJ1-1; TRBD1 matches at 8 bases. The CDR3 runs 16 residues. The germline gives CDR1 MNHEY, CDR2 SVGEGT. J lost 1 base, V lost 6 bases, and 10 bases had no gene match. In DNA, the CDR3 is TGTGCCAGCAGCCTACCCCGGACAGGGCCGAACACTGAAGCTTTCTTT. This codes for CASSLPRTGPNTEAFF.

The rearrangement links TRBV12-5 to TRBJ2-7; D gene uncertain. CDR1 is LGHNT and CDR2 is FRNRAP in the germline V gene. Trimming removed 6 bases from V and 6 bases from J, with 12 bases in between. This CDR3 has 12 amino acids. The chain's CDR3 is CASGLGIREQYF. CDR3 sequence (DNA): TGTGCTAGTGGCCTCGGAATACGCGAGCAGTACTTC.

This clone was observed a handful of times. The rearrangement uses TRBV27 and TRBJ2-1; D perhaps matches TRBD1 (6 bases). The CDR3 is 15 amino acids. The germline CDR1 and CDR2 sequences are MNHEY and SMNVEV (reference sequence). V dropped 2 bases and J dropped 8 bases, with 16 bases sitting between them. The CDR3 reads CASSLGRRTDDEQFF. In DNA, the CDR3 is TGTGCCAGCAGTTTAGGTCGCAGGACAGACGATGAGCAGTTCTTC.

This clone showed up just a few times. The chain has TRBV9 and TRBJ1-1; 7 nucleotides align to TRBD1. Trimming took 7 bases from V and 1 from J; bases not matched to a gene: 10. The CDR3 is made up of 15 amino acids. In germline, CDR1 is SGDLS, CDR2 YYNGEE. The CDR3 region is CASREPGTENTEAFF. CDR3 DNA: TGTGCCAGCCGGGAACCCGGGACAGAGAACACTGAAGCTTTCTTT.

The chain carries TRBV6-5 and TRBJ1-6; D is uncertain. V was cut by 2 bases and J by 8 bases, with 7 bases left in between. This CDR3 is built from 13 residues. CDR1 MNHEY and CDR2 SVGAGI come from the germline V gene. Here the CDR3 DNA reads TGTGCCAGCAGTTACAAAATGGATTCACCCCTCCACTTT. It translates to CASSYKMDSPLHF.

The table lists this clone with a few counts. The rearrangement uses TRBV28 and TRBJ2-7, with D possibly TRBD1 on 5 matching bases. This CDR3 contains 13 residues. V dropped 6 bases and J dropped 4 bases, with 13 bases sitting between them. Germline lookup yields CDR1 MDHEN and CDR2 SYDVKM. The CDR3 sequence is CASSLVDSYEQYF. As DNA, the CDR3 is TGTGCCAGCAGCTTGGTCGACAGTTACGAGCAGTACTTC. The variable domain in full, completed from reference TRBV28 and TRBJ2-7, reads DVKVTQSSRYLVKRTGEKVFLECVQDMDHENMFWYRQDPGLGLRLIYFSYDVKMKEKGDIPEGYSVSREKKERFSLILESASTNQTSMYLCASSLVDSYEQYFGPGTRLTVT.

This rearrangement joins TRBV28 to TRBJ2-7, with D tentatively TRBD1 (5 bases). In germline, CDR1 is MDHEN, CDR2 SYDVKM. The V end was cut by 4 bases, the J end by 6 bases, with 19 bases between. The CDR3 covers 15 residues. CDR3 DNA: TGTGCCAGCAGTTCCTTGACATCCCTCAGGGTCGAGCAGTACTTC. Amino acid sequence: CASSSLTSLRVEQYF.

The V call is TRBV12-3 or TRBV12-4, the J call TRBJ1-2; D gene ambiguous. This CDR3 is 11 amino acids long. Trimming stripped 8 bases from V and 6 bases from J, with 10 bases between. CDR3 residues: CASGLSHGYTF. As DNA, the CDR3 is TGTGCCAGCGGCCTTAGCCATGGCTACACCTTC.

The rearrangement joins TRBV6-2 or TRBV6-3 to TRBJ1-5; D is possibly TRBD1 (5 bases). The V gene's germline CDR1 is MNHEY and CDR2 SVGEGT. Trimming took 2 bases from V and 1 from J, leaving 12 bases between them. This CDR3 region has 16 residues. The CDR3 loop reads CASSYGAEGSNQPQHF. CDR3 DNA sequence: TGTGCCAGCAGTTACGGGGCGGAAGGGAGCAATCAGCCCCAGCATTTT.

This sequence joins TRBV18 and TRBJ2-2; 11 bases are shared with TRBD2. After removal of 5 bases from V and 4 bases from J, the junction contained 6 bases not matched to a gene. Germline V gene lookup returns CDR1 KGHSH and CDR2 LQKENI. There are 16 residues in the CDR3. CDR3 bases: TGTGCCAGCTCATCGGCTAGCGGGAGGAGCACCGGGGAGCTGTTTTTT. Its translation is CASSSASGRSTGELFF.

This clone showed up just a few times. The DNA for the CDR3 is TGTGCCAGTAGTATGGTCTCTGGGACATCTTACTACGAGCAGTACTTC. Amino acid sequence: CASSMVSGTSYYEQYF. The chain combines TRBV19 with TRBJ2-7, with D maybe TRBD1 (6 bases). The CDR3 runs 16 residues. Germline V gene sequence: CDR1 LNHDA, CDR2 SQIVND (reference sequence). Trimming took 3 bases from V and 3 from J, leaving 18 bases between them.

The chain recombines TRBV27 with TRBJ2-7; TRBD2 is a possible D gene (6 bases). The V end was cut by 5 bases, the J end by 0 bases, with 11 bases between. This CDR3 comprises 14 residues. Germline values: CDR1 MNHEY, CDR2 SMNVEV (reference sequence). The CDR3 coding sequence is TGTGCCAGCAGTCGGGGGAGGAACTCCTACGAGCAGTACTTC. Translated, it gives CASSRGRNSYEQYF.

The CDR3 DNA reads as TGTGCCAGCAGTGAAGGGGACGGGTATGGCTACACCTTC. As protein: CASSEGDGYGYTF. The chain recombines TRBV2 with TRBJ1-2; D is possibly TRBD1 (5 bases). This CDR3 is built from 13 residues. V was cut by 1 base and J by 5 bases, with 8 bases left in between. Germline CDR1 SNHLY, CDR2 FYNNEI.

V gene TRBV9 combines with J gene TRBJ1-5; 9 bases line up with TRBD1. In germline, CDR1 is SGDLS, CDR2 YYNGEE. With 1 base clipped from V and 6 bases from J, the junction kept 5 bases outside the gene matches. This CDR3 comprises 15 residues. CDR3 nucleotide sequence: TGTGCCAGCAGCGTAACAGGGGGCGGGGGTCAGCCCCAGCATTTT. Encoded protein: CASSVTGGGGQPQHF.

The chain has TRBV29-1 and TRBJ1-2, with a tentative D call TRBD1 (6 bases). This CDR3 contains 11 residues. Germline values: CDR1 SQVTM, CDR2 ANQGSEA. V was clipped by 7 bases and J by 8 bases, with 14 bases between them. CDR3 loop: CSAAGQRGYTF. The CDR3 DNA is TGCAGCGCCGCGGGACAACGGGGCTACACCTTC.

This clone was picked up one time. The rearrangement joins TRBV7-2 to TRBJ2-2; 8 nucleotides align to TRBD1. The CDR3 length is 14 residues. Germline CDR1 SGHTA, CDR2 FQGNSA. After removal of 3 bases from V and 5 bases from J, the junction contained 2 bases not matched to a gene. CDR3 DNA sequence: TGTGCCAGCAGCTTTAACAGGGGGACCGGGGAGCTGTTTTTT. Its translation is CASSFNRGTGELFF.

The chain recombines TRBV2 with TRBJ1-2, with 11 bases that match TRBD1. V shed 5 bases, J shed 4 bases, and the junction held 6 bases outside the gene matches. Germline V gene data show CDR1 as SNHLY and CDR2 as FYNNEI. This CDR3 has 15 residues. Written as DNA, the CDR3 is TGTGCCAGCAGTCCTCGGACAGGGGGCAGCTATGGCTACACCTTC. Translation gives CASSPRTGGSYGYTF.

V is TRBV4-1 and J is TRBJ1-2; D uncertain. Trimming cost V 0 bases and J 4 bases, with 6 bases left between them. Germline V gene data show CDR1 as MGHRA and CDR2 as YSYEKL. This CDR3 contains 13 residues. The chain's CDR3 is CASSQDPGYGYTF. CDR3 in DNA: TGCGCCAGCAGCCAAGACCCAGGCTATGGCTACACCTTC.

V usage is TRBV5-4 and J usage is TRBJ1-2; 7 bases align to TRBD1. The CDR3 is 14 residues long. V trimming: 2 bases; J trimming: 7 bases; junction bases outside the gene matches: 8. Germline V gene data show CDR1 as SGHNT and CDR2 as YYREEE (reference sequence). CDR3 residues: CASSFGWTGLGYTF. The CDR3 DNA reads TGTGCCAGCAGCTTCGGCTGGACAGGCCTTGGCTACACCTTC.

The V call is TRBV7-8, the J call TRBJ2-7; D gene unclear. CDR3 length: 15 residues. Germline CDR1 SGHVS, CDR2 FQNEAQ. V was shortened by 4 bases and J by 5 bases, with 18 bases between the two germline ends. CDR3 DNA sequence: TGTGCCAGCAGCTCGGACGTTTTTGAAATCCACGAGCAGTACTTC. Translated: CASSSDVFEIHEQYF.

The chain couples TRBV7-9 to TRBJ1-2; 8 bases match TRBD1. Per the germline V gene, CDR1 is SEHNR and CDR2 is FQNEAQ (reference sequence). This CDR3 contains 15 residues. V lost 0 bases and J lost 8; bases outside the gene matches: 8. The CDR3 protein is CASSLADRGRSGYTF. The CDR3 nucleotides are TGTGCCAGCAGCTTAGCTGACAGGGGACGATCCGGCTACACCTTC.